Below are 14 T cell receptor beta chains sequenced from a single sample in a study of shared clonotypes between healthy human individuals. TCRdb's table, derived via immunoSEQ multiplex PCR, lists solely in-frame clones and lacks some. Of roughly 1,100,000 clones in the sample, approximately 70% were seen once. Sequencing was carried out using memory CD4+ T cells sorted from blood. Sample subset: CD45RA-negative fraction. The receptor source for this set is a man aged 18 to 30 in good health.

Comments on this clone: The identical CDR3 is also encoded by other nucleotide sequences in the sample. The chain combines TRBV28 with TRBJ2-7; D may correspond to TRBD1 or TRBD2 (5 bases each). Germline CDR1 reads MDHEN; CDR2 reads SYDVKM. Trimming cost V 1 base and J 4 bases, with 8 bases left between them. CDR3 length equals 13 residues. CDR3 residues: CASSLSGPYEQYF. DNA of the CDR3: TGTGCCAGCAGTTTATCGGGACCATACGAGCAGTACTTC.

This chain links TRBV6-5 with TRBJ1-3, with unresolved D. The CDR3 has 13 residues. Per germline, CDR1 MNHEY and CDR2 SVGAGI. Trimming stripped 0 bases from V and 3 bases from J, with 3 bases between. Here the CDR3 reads CASSYSNGNTIYF. The CDR3 nucleotides are TGTGCCAGCAGTTACTCAAATGGAAACACCATATATTTT.

This chain links TRBV11-3 with TRBJ2-7; possible D gene TRBD1, 5 bases. Deletions cut 1 base from V and 7 bases from J, with 11 bases between. CDR3 length: 13 amino acids. Looked up from germline, CDR1 is SGHNT and CDR2 is YENEEA. The CDR3 sequence: CASSLGWGLEQYF. As DNA, the CDR3 is TGTGCCAGCAGCTTAGGTTGGGGCCTTGAGCAGTACTTC.

The chain uses TRBV2 and TRBJ2-5; 7 bases align to TRBD1. Per the germline V gene, CDR1 is SNHLY and CDR2 is FYNNEI. The V gene end was trimmed by 6 bases and the J gene end by 2 bases; junction bases not matched to a gene: 3. This CDR3 comprises 13 residues. In nucleotides, the CDR3 is TGTGCCAGCAGGGGGGACAGTCAAGAGACCCAGTACTTC. It encodes CASRGDSQETQYF.

In this sample, this clone turned up a few times. The rearrangement joins TRBV27 to TRBJ2-6; D unresolved. Looked up from germline, CDR1 is MNHEY and CDR2 is SMNVEV (reference sequence). This CDR3 comprises 17 residues. Between the trimmed V and J ends, which lost 3 bases and 0 bases, there was a span of 12 bases. The CDR3 loop reads CASSFSYPGSGANVLTF. CDR3 coding DNA: TGTGCCAGCAGTTTTTCCTATCCGGGCTCTGGGGCCAACGTCCTGACTTTC.

This chain links TRBV7-2 with TRBJ1-2; D is unresolved. Germline loops: CDR1 SGHTA, CDR2 FQGNSA. The CDR3 totals 16 residues. With 0 bases removed from V and 8 bases from J, the gap between germline ends came to 19 bases. The DNA of the CDR3 is TGTGCCAGCAGCTTAGCAACCCCAGGAGGTGGAGGGGGCTACACCTTC. Its protein product is CASSLATPGGGGGYTF.

Comments on this clone: Germline is not matched at one junction end, which may reflect a read error. The chain couples TRBV7-7 to TRBJ1-1, with D hard to call. Germline lookup yields CDR1 SSHAT and CDR2 FNYEAQ (reference sequence). CDR3 length: 13 amino acids. The CDR3 DNA reads TGTGCTAGCAGCTTACAGCAGAACACTGAAGCTTTCTTT. It codes for CASSLQQNTEAFF.

This clone was picked up many times. The DNA for the CDR3 is TGCGCCAGCACGGCAGCACCGAACACTGAAGCTTTCTTT. Its translation is CASTAAPNTEAFF. The V gene is TRBV10-2, the J gene TRBJ1-1; D uncertain. The CDR3 loop spans 13 amino acids. Germline V gene sequence: CDR1 WSHSY, CDR2 SAAADI. Trimming shortened V by 7 bases and J by 1 base, and 10 bases separated the two germline ends.

This chain joins TRBV9 and TRBJ2-3; the D gene is possibly TRBD2 (6 bases). Per germline, CDR1 SGDLS and CDR2 YYNGEE. V dropped 2 bases and J dropped 1 base, with 11 bases sitting between them. The CDR3 is 15 amino acids. The CDR3 nucleotides are TGTGCCAGCAGCGTGATCGGGGGAGGCACAGATACGCAGTATTTT. This sequence encodes CASSVIGGGTDTQYF. The full variable domain, completed using reference TRBV9 and TRBJ2-3, is DSGVTQTPKHLITATGQRVTLRCSPRSGDLSVYWYQQSLDQGLQFLIQYYNGEERAKGNILERFSAQQFPDLHSELNLSSLELGDSALYFCASSVIGGGTDTQYFGPGTRLTVL.

This clone has only a few counts. This rearrangement joins TRBV4-1 to TRBJ1-6, with 9 bases that match TRBD1. This CDR3 spans 14 amino acids. In germline, CDR1 is MGHRA, CDR2 YSYEKL. J lost 6 bases, V lost 5 bases, and 2 bases had no gene match. The CDR3 sequence: CASSMDRGNSPLHF. CDR3 nucleotides: TGCGCCAGCAGCATGGACAGGGGTAATTCACCCCTCCACTTT.

This chain links TRBV7-6 with TRBJ2-5; a weak D match, TRBD1 (6 bases). The germline V gene encodes CDR1 SGHVS and CDR2 FNYEAQ. V shed 5 bases and J shed 5 bases, with 15 bases lying between them. CDR3 length: 14 residues. CDR3 coding DNA: TGTGCCAGCAGCCAACAGGGTGGTCAGGAGACCCAGTACTTC. Translating it yields CASSQQGGQETQYF.

The chain joins TRBV28 to TRBJ2-5; 8 bases fit TRBD2. There are 17 residues in the CDR3. Germline CDR1 MDHEN, CDR2 SYDVKM. Trimming cost V 2 bases and J 1 base; bases outside gene matches: 9. As DNA, the CDR3 is TGTGCCAGCAGTTTAGGGACTAGACAAAGGCCCCAAGAGACCCAGTACTTC. Protein: CASSLGTRQRPQETQYF.

The gene calls are TRBV2 and TRBJ2-7; D is possibly TRBD1 (6 bases). From germline, CDR1 is SNHLY and CDR2 FYNNEI. The CDR3 covers 13 residues. V lost 4 bases, J lost 6 bases, and 13 bases lay in between. The CDR3 region is CASSADQQGEQYF. CDR3 sequence (DNA): TGTGCCAGCAGTGCGGACCAACAGGGCGAGCAGTACTTC.

This chain connects TRBV11-2 to TRBJ2-2; TRBD2 agrees at 13 bases. In germline, CDR1 is SGHAT, CDR2 FQNNGV. This CDR3 spans 18 amino acids. Trimming at V came to 5 bases and at J to 4 bases, leaving 10 bases not matched to a gene. CDR3 residues: CASSPRTSGGQSTGELFF. The CDR3, as DNA: TGTGCCAGCAGCCCTCGGACTAGCGGGGGCCAAAGCACCGGGGAGCTGTTTTTT.